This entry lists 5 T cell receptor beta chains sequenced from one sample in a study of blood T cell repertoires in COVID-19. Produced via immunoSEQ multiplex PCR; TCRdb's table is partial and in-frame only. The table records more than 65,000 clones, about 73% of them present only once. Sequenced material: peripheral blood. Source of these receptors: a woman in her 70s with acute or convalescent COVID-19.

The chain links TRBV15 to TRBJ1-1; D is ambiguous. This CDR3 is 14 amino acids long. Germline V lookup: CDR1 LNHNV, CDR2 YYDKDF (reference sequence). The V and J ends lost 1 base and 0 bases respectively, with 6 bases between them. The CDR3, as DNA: TGTGCCACCAGCAGAGGCCAGATGAACACTGAAGCTTTCTTT. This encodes CATSRGQMNTEAFF.

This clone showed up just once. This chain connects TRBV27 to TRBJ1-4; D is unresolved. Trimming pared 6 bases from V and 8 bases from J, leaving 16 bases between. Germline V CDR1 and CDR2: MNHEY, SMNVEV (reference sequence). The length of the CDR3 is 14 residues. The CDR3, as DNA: TGTGCCAGCAGGCGACCGGGTCAGCGGGAAAAACTGTTTTTT. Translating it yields CASRRPGQREKLFF.

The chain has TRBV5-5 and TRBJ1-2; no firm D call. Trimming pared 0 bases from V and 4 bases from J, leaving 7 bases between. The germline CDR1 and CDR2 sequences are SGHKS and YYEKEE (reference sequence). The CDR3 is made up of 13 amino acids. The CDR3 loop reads CASSLGNGYGYTF. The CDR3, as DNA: TGTGCCAGCAGCTTGGGTAACGGCTATGGCTACACCTTC.

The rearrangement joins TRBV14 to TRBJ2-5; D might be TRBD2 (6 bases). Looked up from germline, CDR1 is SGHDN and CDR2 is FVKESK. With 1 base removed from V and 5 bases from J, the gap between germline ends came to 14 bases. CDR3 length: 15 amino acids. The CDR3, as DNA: TGTGCCAGCAGCCAAGGCCGGGAGTGGAGGGAGACCCAGTACTTC. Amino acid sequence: CASSQGREWRETQYF.

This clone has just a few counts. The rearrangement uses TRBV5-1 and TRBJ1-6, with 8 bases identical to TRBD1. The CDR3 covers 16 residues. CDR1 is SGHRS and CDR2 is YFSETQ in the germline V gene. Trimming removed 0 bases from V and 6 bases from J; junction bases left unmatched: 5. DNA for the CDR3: TGCGCCAGCAGCTTGGCGGCGGACAGGGTTAATTCACCCCTCCACTTT. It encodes CASSLAADRVNSPLHF.